The rows below give T cell receptor beta chains drawn from one sample of a study of graft-versus-host responses after intestinal transplantation. Their antigen targets remain unknown. The method was immunoSEQ multiplex PCR; TCRdb's version includes in-frame clones alone and lacks a portion of them. Of 60,000 to 65,000 clones in the sample, 90% to 95% were seen once. The starting material was unstimulated CD8+ T cells sorted from spleen or lymph node cells, obtained before transplant. All receptors come from a human donor who was the organ donor for an intestinal transplant. Each CDR3 is given with its conserved first and last residue. Fields, in order: D gene, J gene, clone size, V gene, CDR3 DNA, CDR3 protein. D genes are given only for firm matches. Part of the rows lack a size; the others show once, few, many or a class for expanded clones.

d_call: .
j_call: TRBJ2-6
clone_size: .
v_call: TRBV6-1
cdr3_nt: TGTGCCAGCATTCAGGGGAGAACTGGGGCCAACGTCCTGACTTTC
cdr3_aa: CASIQGRTGANVLTF

d_call: .
j_call: TRBJ2-7
clone_size: few
v_call: TRBV2
cdr3_nt: TGTGCCAGCACAGGCTCAGGGGCCTACGAGCAGTACTTC
cdr3_aa: CASTGSGAYEQYF

d_call: .
j_call: TRBJ1-2
clone_size: .
v_call: TRBV2
cdr3_nt: TGTGCCAGCAGTGCACTCCCCTCTGGCTACACCTTC
cdr3_aa: CASSALPSGYTF

d_call: .
j_call: TRBJ2-3
clone_size: .
v_call: TRBV29-1
cdr3_nt: TGCAGCGTTGCCTTTGCAGGGATAACGACAGATACGCAGTATTTT
cdr3_aa: CSVAFAGITTDTQYF

d_call: .
j_call: TRBJ1-2
clone_size: .
v_call: TRBV2
cdr3_nt: TGTGCCCCGAACGGAGCCAGGGTGTATGGCTACACCTTC
cdr3_aa: CAPNGARVYGYTF

d_call: .
j_call: TRBJ1-2
clone_size: .
v_call: TRBV7-9
cdr3_nt: TGTGCCAGCAGACACCGTGGGGGGACTAACTATGGCTACACCTTC
cdr3_aa: CASRHRGGTNYGYTF

d_call: .
j_call: TRBJ1-2
clone_size: .
v_call: TRBV7-9
cdr3_nt: TGTGCCAGCAGCTTAGCGGACGGGGGAGCTATCGGCTACACCTTC
cdr3_aa: CASSLADGGAIGYTF

d_call: .
j_call: TRBJ1-5
clone_size: .
v_call: TRBV28
cdr3_nt: TGTGCCAGCAGTGCAGTTAGGGGGAAGAGCAATCAGCCCCAGCATTTT
cdr3_aa: CASSAVRGKSNQPQHF

d_call: TRBD1
j_call: TRBJ1-5
clone_size: .
v_call: TRBV19
cdr3_nt: TGTGCCAGTAGTATAGGAGGCAGGGGGCATCAGCCCCAGCATTTT
cdr3_aa: CASSIGGRGHQPQHF

d_call: TRBD1
j_call: TRBJ1-2
clone_size: .
v_call: TRBV7-9
cdr3_nt: TGTGCCAGCAGCTTGCCGCCGGGACAGGGGCATGGCTACACCTTC
cdr3_aa: CASSLPPGQGHGYTF

d_call: .
j_call: TRBJ1-2
clone_size: once
v_call: TRBV4-2
cdr3_nt: TGTGCCAGCAGCCAAGAGCAGGGGAATACGTATGGCTACACCTTC
cdr3_aa: CASSQEQGNTYGYTF

d_call: .
j_call: TRBJ2-1
clone_size: .
v_call: TRBV5-6
cdr3_nt: TGTGCCAGCAGCTTAGGCGGGAATGAGCAGTTCTTC
cdr3_aa: CASSLGGNEQFF

d_call: TRBD2
j_call: TRBJ2-3
clone_size: .
v_call: TRBV19
cdr3_nt: TGTGCCAGTAGTATAAAGCGGGAGGTCACAGATACGCAGTATTTT
cdr3_aa: CASSIKREVTDTQYF

d_call: TRBD2
j_call: TRBJ2-5
clone_size: .
v_call: TRBV7-2
cdr3_nt: TGTGCCAGCAGCCTCCTATCTGTAGCGGGTCGCCAAGAGACCCAGTACTTC
cdr3_aa: CASSLLSVAGRQETQYF

d_call: .
j_call: TRBJ2-4
clone_size: .
v_call: TRBV6-4
cdr3_nt: TGTGCCAGCAGTGACACGACAGAAAACATTCAGTACTTC
cdr3_aa: CASSDTTENIQYF

d_call: .
j_call: TRBJ1-1
clone_size: .
v_call: TRBV18
cdr3_nt: TGTGCCAGCTCCCCCAATACGGGAATGAACACTGAAGCTTTCTTT
cdr3_aa: CASSPNTGMNTEAFF

d_call: .
j_call: TRBJ1-4
clone_size: once
v_call: TRBV29-1
cdr3_nt: TGCAGCGTTGAAGGTGCCCAGGGGCGTGAAAAACTGTTTTTT
cdr3_aa: CSVEGAQGREKLFF

d_call: .
j_call: TRBJ2-1
clone_size: .
v_call: TRBV5-1
cdr3_nt: TGCGCCAGCAGCTTGGGACAGAGCTCCTACAATGAGCAGTTCTTC
cdr3_aa: CASSLGQSSYNEQFF

d_call: TRBD1
j_call: TRBJ2-7
clone_size: .
v_call: TRBV5-4
cdr3_nt: TGTGCCAGCAGCTACGGACAGGGGGCGTACGAGCAGTACTTC
cdr3_aa: CASSYGQGAYEQYF

d_call: TRBD2
j_call: TRBJ2-5
clone_size: .
v_call: TRBV9
cdr3_nt: TGTGCCAGCAGCGTAGAATCGGGAGCGGGGGAGACCCAGTACTTC
cdr3_aa: CASSVESGAGETQYF

d_call: TRBD2
j_call: TRBJ2-3
clone_size: .
v_call: TRBV9
cdr3_nt: TGTGCCAGCAGCGTAAACAGCGGGAGTGGGGATACGCAGTATTTT
cdr3_aa: CASSVNSGSGDTQYF

d_call: .
j_call: TRBJ2-2
clone_size: .
v_call: TRBV9
cdr3_nt: TGTGCCAGCAGCCTTCCGGGACTTACCGGGGAGCTGTTTTTT
cdr3_aa: CASSLPGLTGELFF

d_call: .
j_call: TRBJ2-7
clone_size: few
v_call: TRBV27
cdr3_nt: TGTGCCACGGGGTTTTGGGCAGCCGTTACCTACGAGCAGTACTTC
cdr3_aa: CATGFWAAVTYEQYF

d_call: TRBD1
j_call: TRBJ1-3
clone_size: .
v_call: TRBV6-5
cdr3_nt: TGTGCCAGCAGTTACGGGACAGGGCGAGGAAACACCATATATTTT
cdr3_aa: CASSYGTGRGNTIYF

d_call: TRBD1
j_call: TRBJ1-2
clone_size: .
v_call: TRBV29-1
cdr3_nt: TGCAGCGCTCCGGGGACAGGGGATTCGGACGGCTACACCTTC
cdr3_aa: CSAPGTGDSDGYTF

d_call: TRBD1
j_call: TRBJ1-5
clone_size: .
v_call: TRBV4-1
cdr3_nt: TGCGCCAGCAGCGTTCAGGACAGGGCGGATCAGCCCCAGCATTTT
cdr3_aa: CASSVQDRADQPQHF

d_call: TRBD1
j_call: TRBJ2-2
clone_size: .
v_call: TRBV18
cdr3_nt: TGTGCCAGCTCGACAGGGGTGCCCGGGGAGCTGTTTTTT
cdr3_aa: CASSTGVPGELFF

d_call: .
j_call: TRBJ2-7
clone_size: .
v_call: TRBV27
cdr3_nt: TGTGCCAGCAGTCCCCGAGGTACATACCCGGTGGAGTACTTC
cdr3_aa: CASSPRGTYPVEYF

d_call: TRBD1
j_call: TRBJ2-3
clone_size: .
v_call: TRBV4-2
cdr3_nt: TGTGCCAGCAGCCACTCGGACAGGTACACAGATACGCAGTATTTT
cdr3_aa: CASSHSDRYTDTQYF

d_call: TRBD2
j_call: TRBJ2-1
clone_size: .
v_call: TRBV4-3
cdr3_nt: TGCGCCAGCAGCCAAGAGGGGGGGAATGAGCAGTTCTTC
cdr3_aa: CASSQEGGNEQFF

d_call: .
j_call: TRBJ1-1
clone_size: .
v_call: TRBV28
cdr3_nt: TGTAAGGTAAAGGACATGAACACTGAAGCTTTCTTT
cdr3_aa: CKVKDMNTEAFF

d_call: TRBD2
j_call: TRBJ2-1
clone_size: .
v_call: TRBV9
cdr3_nt: TGTGCCAGCAGCGTACTAGCGGGAGGTCCTACTAGCTCCTACAATGAGCAGTTCTTC
cdr3_aa: CASSVLAGGPTSSYNEQFF

d_call: TRBD1
j_call: TRBJ1-4
clone_size: .
v_call: TRBV9
cdr3_nt: TGTGCCAGCAGCTCCGACAGGGCTGATGAAAAACTGTTTTTT
cdr3_aa: CASSSDRADEKLFF

d_call: .
j_call: TRBJ2-4
clone_size: .
v_call: TRBV27
cdr3_nt: TGTGCCAGCAGTTTATCTGTGGGGCTCCGAAACATTCAGTACTTC
cdr3_aa: CASSLSVGLRNIQYF

d_call: .
j_call: TRBJ2-2
clone_size: .
v_call: TRBV29-1
cdr3_nt: TGCAGCGTTGAGTCCAGGGACACCGGGGAGCTGTTTTTT
cdr3_aa: CSVESRDTGELFF

d_call: .
j_call: TRBJ1-2
clone_size: .
v_call: TRBV27
cdr3_nt: TGTGCCAGCAGTCCAAGCTACTCAGGGTATGGCTACACCTTC
cdr3_aa: CASSPSYSGYGYTF

d_call: TRBD1
j_call: TRBJ1-1
clone_size: .
v_call: TRBV9
cdr3_nt: TGTGCCAGCAGCGTAGAAGACAGGGGAATGGAAACTGAAGCTTTCTTT
cdr3_aa: CASSVEDRGMETEAFF

d_call: .
j_call: TRBJ2-1
clone_size: .
v_call: TRBV6-1
cdr3_nt: TGTGCCAGCATTCCACAGGGATATTACAATGAGCAGTTCTTC
cdr3_aa: CASIPQGYYNEQFF

d_call: .
j_call: TRBJ2-2
clone_size: .
v_call: TRBV5-1
cdr3_nt: TGCGCCAGCAGCTTTAGGACAGACAACACCGGGGAGCTGTTTTTT
cdr3_aa: CASSFRTDNTGELFF

d_call: TRBD1
j_call: TRBJ1-1
clone_size: .
v_call: TRBV28
cdr3_nt: TGTGCCAGCAGCCATTACCGACAGGGCACCACTGAAGCTTTCTTT
cdr3_aa: CASSHYRQGTTEAFF

d_call: TRBD2
j_call: TRBJ2-7
clone_size: .
v_call: TRBV28
cdr3_nt: TGTGCCAGCAGTTTGCGGGGGGGCCACTACGAGCAGTACTTC
cdr3_aa: CASSLRGGHYEQYF

d_call: TRBD1
j_call: TRBJ2-7
clone_size: .
v_call: TRBV28
cdr3_nt: TGTGCCAGCAGTTTATTCAGGGGGTTTTCCTACGAGCAGTACTTC
cdr3_aa: CASSLFRGFSYEQYF

d_call: .
j_call: TRBJ1-3
clone_size: once
v_call: TRBV7-9
cdr3_nt: TGTGCCAGCAGCTACCCAGCGGAGAGCTCTGGAAACACCATATATTTT
cdr3_aa: CASSYPAESSGNTIYF

d_call: .
j_call: TRBJ1-1
clone_size: .
v_call: TRBV27
cdr3_nt: TGTGCCAGCAAAGCTAACAGGGAGAACACTGAAGCTTTCTTT
cdr3_aa: CASKANRENTEAFF

d_call: TRBD1
j_call: TRBJ2-3
clone_size: .
v_call: TRBV29-1
cdr3_nt: TGCAGCGTTGAGAGGACAGGGGGCTTCGCAGATACGCAGTATTTT
cdr3_aa: CSVERTGGFADTQYF

d_call: TRBD1
j_call: TRBJ2-7
clone_size: .
v_call: TRBV18
cdr3_nt: TGTGCCAGCTCCGACGCATCCGGGACAGGGATCGACGAGCAGTACTTC
cdr3_aa: CASSDASGTGIDEQYF

d_call: .
j_call: TRBJ1-1
clone_size: .
v_call: TRBV21-1
cdr3_nt: TGTGCCAGCAGCAAGCAAACTTGGAGGGACAGTCCTACCACTGAAGCTTTCTTT
cdr3_aa: CASSKQTWRDSPTTEAFF

d_call: .
j_call: TRBJ2-7
clone_size: .
v_call: TRBV27
cdr3_nt: TGTGCCAGCGCCTCGGGTTCACGAGCCTACGAGCAGTACTTC
cdr3_aa: CASASGSRAYEQYF

d_call: .
j_call: TRBJ2-3
clone_size: .
v_call: TRBV2
cdr3_nt: TGTGCCAGCAGGACTACAGGGTCGCGGCACACAGATACGCAGTATTTT
cdr3_aa: CASRTTGSRHTDTQYF